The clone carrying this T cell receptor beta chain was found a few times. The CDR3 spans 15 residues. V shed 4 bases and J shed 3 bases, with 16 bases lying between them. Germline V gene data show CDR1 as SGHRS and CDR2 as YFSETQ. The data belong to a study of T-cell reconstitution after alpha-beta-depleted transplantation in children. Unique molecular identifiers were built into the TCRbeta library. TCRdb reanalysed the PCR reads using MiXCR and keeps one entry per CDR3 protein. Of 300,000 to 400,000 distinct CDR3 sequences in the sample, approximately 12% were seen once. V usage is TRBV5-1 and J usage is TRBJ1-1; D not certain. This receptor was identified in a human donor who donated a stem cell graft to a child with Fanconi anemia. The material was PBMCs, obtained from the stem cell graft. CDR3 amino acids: CASSANSPGDTEAFF. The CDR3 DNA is TGCGCCAGCAGCGCCAACAGCCCGGGCGACACTGAAGCTTTCTTT.